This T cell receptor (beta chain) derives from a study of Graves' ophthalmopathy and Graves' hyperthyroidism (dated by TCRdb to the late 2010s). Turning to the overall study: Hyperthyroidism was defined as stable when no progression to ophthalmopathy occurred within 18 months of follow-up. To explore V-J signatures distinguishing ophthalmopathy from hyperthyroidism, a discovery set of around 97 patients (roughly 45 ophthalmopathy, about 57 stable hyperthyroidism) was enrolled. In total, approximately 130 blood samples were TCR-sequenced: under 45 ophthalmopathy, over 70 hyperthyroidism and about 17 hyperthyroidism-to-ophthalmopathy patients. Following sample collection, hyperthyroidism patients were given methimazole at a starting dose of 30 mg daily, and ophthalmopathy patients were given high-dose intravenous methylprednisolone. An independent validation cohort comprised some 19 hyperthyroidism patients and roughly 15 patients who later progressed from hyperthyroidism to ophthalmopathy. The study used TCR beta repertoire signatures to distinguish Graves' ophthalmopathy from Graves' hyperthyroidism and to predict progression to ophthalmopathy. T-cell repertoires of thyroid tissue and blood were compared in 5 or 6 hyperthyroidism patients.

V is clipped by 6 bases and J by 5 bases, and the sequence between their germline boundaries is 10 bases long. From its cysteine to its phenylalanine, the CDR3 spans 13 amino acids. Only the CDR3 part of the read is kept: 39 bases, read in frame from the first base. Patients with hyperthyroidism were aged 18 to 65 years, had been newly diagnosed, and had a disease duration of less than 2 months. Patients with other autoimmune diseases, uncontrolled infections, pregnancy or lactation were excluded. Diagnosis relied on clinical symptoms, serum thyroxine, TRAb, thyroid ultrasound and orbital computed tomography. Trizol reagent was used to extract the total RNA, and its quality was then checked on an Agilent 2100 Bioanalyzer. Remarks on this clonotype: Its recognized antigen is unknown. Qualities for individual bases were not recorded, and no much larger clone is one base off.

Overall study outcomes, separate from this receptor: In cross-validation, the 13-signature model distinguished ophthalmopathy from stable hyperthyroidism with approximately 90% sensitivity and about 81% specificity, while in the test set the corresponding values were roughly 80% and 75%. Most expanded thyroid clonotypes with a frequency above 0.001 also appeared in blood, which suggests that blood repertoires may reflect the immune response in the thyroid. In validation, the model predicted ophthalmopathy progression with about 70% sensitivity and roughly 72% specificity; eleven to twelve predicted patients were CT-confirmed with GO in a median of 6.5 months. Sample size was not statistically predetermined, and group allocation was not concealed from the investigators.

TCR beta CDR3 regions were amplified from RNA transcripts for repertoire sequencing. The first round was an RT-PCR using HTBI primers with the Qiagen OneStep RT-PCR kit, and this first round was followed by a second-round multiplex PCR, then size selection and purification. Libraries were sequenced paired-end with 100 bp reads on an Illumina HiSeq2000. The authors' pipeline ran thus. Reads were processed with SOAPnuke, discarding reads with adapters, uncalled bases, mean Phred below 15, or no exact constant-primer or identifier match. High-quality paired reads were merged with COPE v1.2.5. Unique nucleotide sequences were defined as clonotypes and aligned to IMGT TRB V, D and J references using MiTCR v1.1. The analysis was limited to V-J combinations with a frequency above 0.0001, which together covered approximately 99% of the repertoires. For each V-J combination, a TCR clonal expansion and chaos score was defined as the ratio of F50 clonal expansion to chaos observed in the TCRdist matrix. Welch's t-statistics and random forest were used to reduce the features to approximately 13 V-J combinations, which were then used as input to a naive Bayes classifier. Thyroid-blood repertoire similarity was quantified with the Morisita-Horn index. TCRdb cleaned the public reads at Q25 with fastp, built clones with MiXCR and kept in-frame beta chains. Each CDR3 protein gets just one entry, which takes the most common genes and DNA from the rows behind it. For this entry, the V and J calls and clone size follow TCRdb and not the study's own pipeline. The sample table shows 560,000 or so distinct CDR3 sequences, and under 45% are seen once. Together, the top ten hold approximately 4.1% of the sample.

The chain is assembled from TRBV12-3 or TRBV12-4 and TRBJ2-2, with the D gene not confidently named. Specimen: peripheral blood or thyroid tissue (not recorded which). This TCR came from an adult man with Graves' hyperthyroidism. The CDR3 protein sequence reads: CASSPVGTGELFF. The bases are TGTGCCAGCAGCCCCGTGGGGACCGGGGAGCTGTTTTTT.